The 29 T cell receptor beta chains listed next were all sequenced from one sample in a study of cytomegalovirus exposure and HLA in healthy donors. It was with 60 Vbeta and 13 Jbeta primers that the PCR ran. Clones were sequenced by immunoSEQ multiplex PCR, and TCRdb holds only the in-frame ones, with some missing. The repertoire holds about 150,000 clones, with 84% as singletons. Sequencing was done on a sample of PBMCs. The origin of the receptors is a boy between 2 and 10 years old in good health and CMV-seronegative.

V gene TRBV19 combines with J gene TRBJ2-4, with a weak D call TRBD2 (6 bases). Trimming removed 3 bases at V and 8 bases at J, with 8 bases between. CDR1 LNHDA and CDR2 SQIVND come from the germline V gene (reference sequence). The CDR3 totals 12 residues. CDR3 sequence reads: CASSIRDYIQYF. The CDR3 region has the DNA TGTGCCAGTAGTATTAGGGACTACATTCAGTACTTC.

J is TRBJ1-5 and V is TRBV7-2, with 10 positions matching TRBD1. J was trimmed by 7 bases and V by 4 bases; bases with no gene match: 7. The CDR3 is 15 residues long. Germline loops: CDR1 SGHTA, CDR2 FQGNSA. CDR3: CASSYRTGGDQPQHF. The CDR3 DNA reads TGTGCCAGCAGCTACCGGACAGGGGGGGACCAGCCCCAGCATTTT.

The chain employs TRBV19 and TRBJ1-2; D unclear. The ends were cut back, 4 bases at V and 1 base at J, with 16 bases in the middle. Germline V gene data show CDR1 as LNHDA and CDR2 as SQIVND (reference sequence). The CDR3 is 16 amino acids. The CDR3: CASSTADWEVNYGYTF. For the CDR3, the DNA is TGTGCCAGTAGTACCGCGGACTGGGAGGTTAACTATGGCTACACCTTC.

The J gene is TRBJ2-7, the V gene TRBV6-1; 13 bases map to TRBD2. The CDR3 loop spans 21 amino acids. J lost 3 bases, V lost 0 bases, and 17 bases had no gene match. CDR1 MNHNS and CDR2 SASEGT come from the germline V gene. CDR3 coding DNA: TGTGCCAGCAGTGAAGCAGCGGGACTAGCGGGGTGGGAGTTCGGGGACTACGAGCAGTACTTC. It translates to CASSEAAGLAGWEFGDYEQYF.

V and J are TRBV7-3 and TRBJ2-5, with a tentative D call TRBD2 (7 bases). CDR3 length: 15 residues. Trimming pared 2 bases from V and 2 bases from J, leaving 12 bases between. Per the germline V gene, CDR1 is SGHTA and CDR2 is FQGTGA. CDR3 DNA sequence: TGTGCCAGCAGCTTACGGGGGGCGCTTCAAGAGACCCAGTACTTC. It yields the protein CASSLRGALQETQYF. The full variable domain, in which reference TRBV7-3 and TRBJ2-5 provide the parts outside the CDR3, is GAGVSQTPSNKVTEKGKYVELRCDPISGHTALYWYRQSLGQGPEFLIYFQGTGAADDSGLPNDRFFAVRPEGSVSTLKIQRTERGDSAVYLCASSLRGALQETQYFGPGTRLLVL.

V is TRBV18 and J is TRBJ1-3; D remains ambiguous. V was clipped by 2 bases and J by 0 bases, with 8 bases between them. The CDR3 has 15 amino acids. CDR1 and CDR2 from the germline V gene are KGHSH and LQKENI. The CDR3 nucleotides read TGTGCCAGCTCACCAAGGCAGGCCTCTGGAAACACCATATATTTT. Protein: CASSPRQASGNTIYF.

This clone was recorded once. The rearrangement links TRBV19 to TRBJ1-1; 10 bases map to TRBD1. CDR1 is LNHDA and CDR2 is SQIVND in the germline V gene (reference sequence). The CDR3 spans 16 residues. V shed 3 bases and J 0 bases; nucleotides not matched to a gene: 4. This chain's CDR3 is CASSMRDRGLNTEAFF. DNA for the CDR3: TGTGCCAGTAGTATGAGGGACAGGGGATTGAACACTGAAGCTTTCTTT.

V usage is TRBV6-5 and J usage is TRBJ2-4; D possibly corresponds to TRBD2 (5 bases). Germline V lookup: CDR1 MNHEY, CDR2 SVGAGI. The V end lost 6 bases, the J end lost 8 bases, and 17 bases lay between the germline ends. The CDR3 totals 14 residues. CDR3 bases: TGTGCCAGCAGGCCCGACACGGCGGGCGACATTCAGTACTTC. This gives the protein CASRPDTAGDIQYF.

As concerns this clone: This sample includes further DNA sequences coding for the same CDR3. This chain links TRBV7-8 with TRBJ1-5, with D possibly TRBD1 on 5 matching bases. The CDR3 is made up of 16 amino acids. Germline lookup yields CDR1 SGHVS and CDR2 FQNEAQ. V dropped 7 bases and J dropped 0 bases, with 16 bases sitting between them. The chain's CDR3 is CASNPLGVYSNQPQHF. CDR3 in DNA: TGTGCCAGCAACCCCCTAGGGGTCTATAGCAATCAGCCCCAGCATTTT.

This clone has a single count. V and J are TRBV5-4 and TRBJ1-1, with 9 nucleotides matching TRBD1. CDR3 length equals 13 residues. The germline V gene encodes CDR1 SGHNT and CDR2 YYREEE (reference sequence). Unmatched junction bases numbered 5, after V lost 0 bases and J lost 11 bases. CDR3 nucleotides: TGTGCCAGCAGCTTGGCCGGGACAGGGAACGCTTTCTTT. This encodes CASSLAGTGNAFF.

V and J are TRBV7-8 and TRBJ2-2; TRBD2 matches at 12 bases. V shed 3 bases and J 5 bases; nucleotides not matched to a gene: 10. Germline-derived CDR1 and CDR2 are SGHVS and FQNEAQ. The CDR3 length is 18 residues. The CDR3 is CASSFRLAGEVRTGELFF. The CDR3 DNA reads TGTGCCAGCAGCTTCCGACTAGCGGGGGAAGTAAGAACCGGGGAGCTGTTTTTT.

V usage is TRBV6-5 and J usage is TRBJ1-2; weak D call: TRBD1 (6 bases). The CDR3 extends over 13 amino acids. Germline V CDR1 and CDR2: MNHEY, SVGAGI. Trimming took off 6 bases at V and 3 bases at J, with 11 bases between the two ends. CDR3 sequence reads: CASSTGHDYGYTF. For the CDR3, the DNA is TGTGCCAGCAGCACGGGACACGACTATGGCTACACCTTC.

The chain uses TRBV18 and TRBJ2-5; D possibly corresponds to TRBD2 (5 bases). Germline CDR1 and CDR2: KGHSH and LQKENI. Trimming stripped 0 bases from V and 6 bases from J, with 11 bases between. There are 14 residues in the CDR3. CDR3 in DNA: TGTGCCAGCTCACCACCGGACTTACCGAAGACCCAGTACTTC. Translated: CASSPPDLPKTQYF.

The chain recombines TRBV2 with TRBJ2-3; TRBD1 matches 8 bases. The CDR3 covers 15 residues. With V trimmed by 6 bases and J by 0 bases, 5 bases remained unmatched. CDR1 and CDR2 (germline): SNHLY, FYNNEI. The CDR3 DNA follows: TGTGCCAGCAGGGACAGGGACTCTAGCACAGATACGCAGTATTTT. Translating gives CASRDRDSSTDTQYF.

This clone showed up just a few times. CDR3 nucleotides: TGTGCCAGCAGTGAAGCCGGTGGGACAGTCAATCAGCCCCAGCATTTT. Translating it yields CASSEAGGTVNQPQHF. V is TRBV6-1 and J is TRBJ1-5; 7 bases align to TRBD1. J gave up 3 bases and V 0 bases, and 5 bases lay outside the gene matches. There are 16 residues in the CDR3. The germline gives CDR1 MNHNS, CDR2 SASEGT.

V and J are TRBV28 and TRBJ2-5; the match to TRBD2 covers 11 bases. The CDR3 sequence is 15 residues long. Trimming removed 8 bases from V and 2 bases from J; junction bases left unmatched: 7. Germline assignment: CDR1 MDHEN and CDR2 SYDVKM. CDR3 DNA sequence: TGTGCCAGCGGCCAGGGACTAGCGGAACAAGAGACCCAGTACTTC. Encoded protein: CASGQGLAEQETQYF.

The chain combines TRBV20-1 with TRBJ1-2, with D perhaps matching TRBD1 (5 bases). Germline CDR1 DFQATT, CDR2 SNEGSKA (reference sequence). The CDR3 runs to 11 residues. Trimming cost V 1 base and J 9 bases, with 9 bases left between them. The CDR3 is CSARVAGCYTF. In nucleotides, the CDR3 is TGCAGTGCTAGAGTGGCAGGGTGCTACACCTTC.

The CDR3 bases are TGTGCCAGCAGTTTTCCCCCGACGGGGGTGATCGAGACCCAGTACTTC. This codes for CASSFPPTGVIETQYF. This chain uses TRBV28 with TRBJ2-5, with a possible D match to TRBD2 (6 bases). Germline CDR1 reads MDHEN; CDR2 reads SYDVKM. This CDR3 has 16 amino acids. Trimming removed 3 bases from V and 5 bases from J, with 19 bases in between.

V and J are TRBV15 and TRBJ2-7; maybe TRBD2 (5 bases). This CDR3 contains 14 residues. CDR1 and CDR2 from the germline V gene are LNHNV and YYDKDF (reference sequence). The V end was cut by 3 bases, the J end by 6 bases, with 15 bases between. CDR3 protein: CATSRLETSGEQYF. The CDR3 coding sequence is TGTGCCACCAGCAGGTTAGAGACGAGCGGCGAGCAGTACTTC.

The V call is TRBV21-1, the J call TRBJ2-1; no DNA check was done on the table's D call, TRBD2. TRBV21-1 is tagged as a pseudogene. The CDR3 has 18 amino acids. In nucleotides, the CDR3 is TGTGCCAGCAGCAAATTTGCGGGAGTCCTTCCCTGCTACAATGAGCAGTTCTTC. Protein: CASSKFAGVLPCYNEQFF.

The chain has TRBV19 and TRBJ1-2; 7 nucleotides match TRBD1. The CDR3 runs to 14 residues. CDR1 and CDR2 from the germline V gene are LNHDA and SQIVND (reference sequence). J gave up 4 bases and V 5 bases, and 7 bases lay outside the gene matches. DNA of the CDR3: TGTGCCAGTAGTCGTCAGGGGGTGGGCTATGGCTACACCTTC. Its translation: CASSRQGVGYGYTF.

The CDR3 loop is CASGPGGDNEQFF. CDR3 nucleotide sequence: TGTGCCAGCGGGCCCGGGGGGGACAATGAGCAGTTCTTC. This rearrangement joins TRBV6-5 to TRBJ2-1, with 8 bases lining up with TRBD2. Losses at the gene ends were 8 bases for V and 5 bases for J; bases not matched to a gene: 5. CDR3 size: 13 residues. The germline CDR1 and CDR2 sequences are MNHEY and SVGAGI.

Remarks on this clone: The CDR3 carries no conserved terminal phenylalanine or tryptophan, so it likely arises from a read error. Because the CDR3's place on the DNA is in doubt, the DNA is left out and the CDR3 is given as listed by TCRdb. The chain has TRBV20-1 and TRBJ1-3; TRBD1 is the table's D call, not checked against the DNA. Both ends counted, the CDR3 spans 10 residues. Germline V gene data show CDR1 as DFQATT and CDR2 as SNEGSKA (reference sequence). CDR3 sequence reads: CSARDGALLL.

V usage is TRBV7-9 and J usage is TRBJ2-4; perhaps TRBD1 as D (6 bases). This CDR3 region has 15 residues. Deletions cut 3 bases from V and 7 bases from J, with 16 bases between. Germline V gene lookup returns CDR1 SEHNR and CDR2 FQNEAQ (reference sequence). The CDR3 loop reads CASSFLRGAVNIQYF. The CDR3 nucleotides are TGTGCCAGCAGCTTCCTCAGGGGCGCGGTTAACATTCAGTACTTC.

CDR3 sequence (DNA): TGTGCCAGCAGCTTAGACAGGGGTGTTGAAGCTTTCTTT. This sequence encodes CASSLDRGVEAFF. The chain uses TRBV11-2 and TRBJ1-1, with D perhaps TRBD1 (6 bases). This CDR3 spans 13 amino acids. CDR1 is SGHAT and CDR2 is FQNNGV in the germline V gene. V lost 0 bases, J lost 7 bases, and 9 bases lay in between.

The V call is TRBV5-4, the J call TRBJ1-2; 7 bases align to TRBD1. Trimming cost V 4 bases and J 3 bases; bases outside gene matches: 6. The CDR3 spans 14 residues. Looked up from germline, CDR1 is SGHNT and CDR2 is YYREEE (reference sequence). CDR3 residues: CASSGDRVDYGYTF. The CDR3 region has the DNA TGTGCCAGCAGCGGCGACAGGGTGGACTATGGCTACACCTTC. Based on the CDR3 plus reference TRBV5-4 and TRBJ1-2, the full variable domain is ETGVTQSPTHLIKTRGQQVTLRCSSQSGHNTVSWYQQALGQGPQFIFQYYREEENGRGNFPPRFSGLQFPNYSSELNVNALELDDSALYLCASSGDRVDYGYTFGSGTRLTVV.

J is TRBJ2-7 and V is TRBV11-1; 9 nucleotides align to TRBD2. V was clipped by 1 base and J by 2 bases; unmatched bases: 3. The CDR3 is made up of 15 amino acids. Germline values: CDR1 SGHAT, CDR2 FQDESV (reference sequence). The CDR3 DNA is TGTGCCAGCAGCTTAGAAGCGGGAGGAGCCTACGAGCAGTACTTC. Amino acids: CASSLEAGGAYEQYF.

This chain joins TRBV19 and TRBJ2-1, with 10 nucleotides matching TRBD2. Germline values: CDR1 LNHDA, CDR2 SQIVND (reference sequence). The CDR3 totals 13 residues. V lost 10 bases, J lost 4 bases, and 4 bases stayed unmatched. This CDR3 reads CATSGSFYNEQFF. As DNA, the CDR3 is TGTGCCACTAGCGGGAGTTTTTACAATGAGCAGTTCTTC.

V and J are TRBV18 and TRBJ2-7; 12 nucleotides line up with TRBD2. This CDR3 is 15 amino acids long. After removal of 5 bases from V and 1 base from J, the junction contained 3 bases not matched to a gene. Germline V lookup: CDR1 KGHSH, CDR2 LQKENI. The CDR3 DNA follows: TGTGCCAGCTCAACTAGCGGGAGGTCTTCCTACGAGCAGTACTTC. This gives the protein CASSTSGRSSYEQYF. Combining the CDR3 with reference TRBV18 and TRBJ2-7 gives the whole variable domain NAGVMQNPRHLVRRRGQEARLRCSPMKGHSHVYWYRQLPEEGLKFMVYLQKENIIDESGMPKERFSAEFPKEGPSILRIQQVVRGDSAAYFCASSTSGRSSYEQYFGPGTRLTVT.